The 4 T cell receptor beta chains presented below share a single source sample, sequenced in a study of blood T cells in healthy people across ages. Alongside a J-beta primer mix, a sample-barcoded 5' primer served in a second PCR lasting about 7 to 12 cycles. TCRdb analysed the 5' RACE reads with MiXCR anew, one entry per CDR3 protein. Among some 920,000 distinct CDR3 sequences, 45% to 60% were seen once, and the ten largest hold about 22%. The sequenced sample consisted of blood. The source of these receptors is a woman aged 55 to 70 in good health.

The V gene is TRBV20-1, the J gene TRBJ2-5; the match to TRBD2 covers 10 bases. With 2 bases clipped from V and 4 bases from J, the junction kept 1 base outside the gene matches. The CDR3 has 13 amino acids. Germline V gives CDR1 DFQATT, CDR2 SNEGSKA (reference sequence). The chain's CDR3 is CSARSSGRETQYF. The CDR3 DNA reads TGCAGTGCTAGATCTAGCGGGAGAGAGACCCAGTACTTC.

The chain carries TRBV11-2 and TRBJ2-3; the D gene could be TRBD1 or TRBD2 (6 bases each). In germline, CDR1 is SGHAT, CDR2 FQNNGV. The V end was cut by 5 bases, the J end by 2 bases, with 20 bases between. The CDR3 consists of 17 residues. For the CDR3, the DNA is TGTGCCAGCAGCCCGCTCGCATGGGGGGCCCACACAGATACGCAGTATTTT. This translates into CASSPLAWGAHTDTQYF.

Concerning this clonotype: A much larger clonotype is one base distant, so this may be a read error. The chain uses TRBV12-3 or TRBV12-4 and TRBJ1-1, with 7 bases aligning to TRBD1. J was trimmed by 7 bases and V by 7 bases; bases with no gene match: 12. The CDR3 extends over 14 amino acids. CDR3 sequence: CASTLQGRGGEAFF. The DNA for the CDR3 is TGTGCCAGCACCTTACAGGGGAGAGGGGGTGAAGCTTTCTTT.

The J gene is TRBJ1-1, the V gene TRBV9, with a tentative D call TRBD1 (5 bases). The CDR3 is 14 amino acids. The germline gives CDR1 SGDLS, CDR2 YYNGEE. V was trimmed by 6 bases and J by 4 bases, leaving 16 bases between them. CDR3 residues: CASTLNGAGTEAFF. In nucleotides, the CDR3 is TGTGCCAGCACCCTTAATGGGGCAGGCACTGAAGCTTTCTTT.